This TCR beta chain came from a study of shared clonotypes between healthy human individuals. General study results and limits: Deeper or shallower sequencing was expected to change how clonotypes are shared among donors.

As concerns this clone: No antigen is known for it.

CD45RO negativity and positive selection for CCR7 defined naive CD8 cells, a population that excluded terminally differentiated effector memory CD45RA+ cells. The study drew its donors from healthy HIV-negative adults without recent acute infections or vaccinations. The protocol was immunoSEQ multiplex PCR, while the TCRdb copy is restricted to in-frame clones and leaves out a portion. The sample lists approximately 810,000 clones, nearly 95% occurring once. V lost 8 bases, J lost 0 bases, and 16 bases stayed unmatched. The germline CDR1 and CDR2 sequences are MNHEY and SMNVEV (reference sequence). The CDR3 covers 19 residues.

This TCR was recovered from a man between 25 and 39 years old in good health. The chain carries TRBV27 and TRBJ2-2; 9 bases map to TRBD2. The material sequenced was naive CD8+ T cells sorted from blood. CDR3 in amino acids: CASGDFVLGTSSNTGELFF. CDR3 bases: TGTGCCAGCGGCGATTTTGTGCTAGGGACTAGCTCGAACACCGGGGAGCTGTTTTTT.